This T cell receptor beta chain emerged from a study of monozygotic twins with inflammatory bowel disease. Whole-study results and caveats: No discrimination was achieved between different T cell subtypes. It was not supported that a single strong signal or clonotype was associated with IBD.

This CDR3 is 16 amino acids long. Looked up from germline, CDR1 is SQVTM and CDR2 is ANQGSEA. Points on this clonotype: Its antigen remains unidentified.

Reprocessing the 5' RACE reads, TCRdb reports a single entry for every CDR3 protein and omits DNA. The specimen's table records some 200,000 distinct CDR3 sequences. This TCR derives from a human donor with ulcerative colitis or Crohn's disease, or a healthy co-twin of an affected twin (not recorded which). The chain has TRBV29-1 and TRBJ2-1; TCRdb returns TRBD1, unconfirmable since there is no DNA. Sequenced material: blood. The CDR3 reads CSVEGRSGGNYNEQFF.